This record looks at one T cell receptor (beta chain) sequence and its context. Its matching antigen is unknown. TCRdb re-analysed the RT-PCR reads in MiXCR, keeping a single row per CDR3 protein. The sample holds 300,000 to 350,000 distinct CDR3 sequences, 20% to 25% seen once. These data originate in a study of response to subunit inactivated influenza vaccine. Whole-study findings and limits: With each seasonal influenza vaccination, the authors suggested, few new T cells are recruited.

Trimming removed 8 bases from V and 2 bases from J, with 16 bases in between. Germline V gives CDR1 MNHNS, CDR2 SASEGT. The CDR3 consists of 15 residues. The receptor was isolated from a man between 50 and 69 years old who received an inactivated influenza vaccine. Sequencing used PBMCs from blood, obtained less than 22 months after vaccination. The rearrangement links TRBV6-1 to TRBJ1-5, with D possibly TRBD1 on 5 matching bases. CDR3 in DNA: TGTGCCAGCTTCGTAGGAGGGGCGGGCAATCAGCCCCAGCATTTT. It encodes CASFVGGAGNQPQHF.